This entry concerns a single TCR beta chain. The sample belongs to a study of control samples from healthy donors and cancer patients. Method: immunoSEQ multiplex PCR; TCRdb's copy keeps in-frame clones and lacks some. The sample has under 150,000 clones, approximately 86% seen once. CDR1 is MNHEY and CDR2 is SMNVEV in the germline V gene (reference sequence). J gave up 2 bases and V 3 bases, and 3 bases lay outside the gene matches. The CDR3 is made up of 17 amino acids. This receptor was obtained from a woman aged 30 to 39 in good health. The sequenced material came from blood. V and J are TRBV27 and TRBJ2-2; 13 bases align to TRBD2. The CDR3 reads CASSFTGLAGNTGELFF. CDR3 nucleotide sequence: TGTGCCAGCAGTTTCACGGGACTAGCGGGAAACACCGGGGAGCTGTTTTTT.